The 14 T cell receptor beta chains presented below share a single source sample, sequenced in a study of cytomegalovirus exposure and HLA in healthy donors. This PCR relied on a set of 60 Vbeta primers and 13 Jbeta primers. Here immunoSEQ multiplex PCR was the method, and the copy in TCRdb shows in-frame clones only, minus some. The top ten hold under 9.5% of the sample, which has 130,000 or so clones, more than 60% seen once. The material sequenced was PBMCs. The receptor source for this set is a woman in her thirties or forties in good health and CMV-seropositive.

The V gene is TRBV27, the J gene TRBJ2-2; TRBD1 might be the D (6 bases). The germline V and J ends were trimmed by 2 bases and 3 bases, with 16 bases remaining between them. CDR1 and CDR2 (germline): MNHEY, SMNVEV (reference sequence). This CDR3 is 17 amino acids long. The CDR3 reads CASSLRGTKGDTGELFF. CDR3 sequence (DNA): TGTGCCAGCAGTTTACGCGGCACAAAGGGGGACACCGGGGAGCTGTTTTTT.

This chain connects TRBV6-5 to TRBJ1-4, with 7 bases identical to TRBD1. This CDR3 region has 14 residues. With V trimmed by 2 bases and J by 4 bases, 1 base remained unmatched. Germline CDR1 reads MNHEY; CDR2 reads SVGAGI. CDR3 region: CASSYRQGNEKLFF. CDR3 nucleotides: TGTGCCAGCAGTTACCGACAGGGTAATGAAAAACTGTTTTTT.

The J gene is TRBJ2-7, the V gene TRBV12-5, with D perhaps matching TRBD1 (5 bases). The V gene lost 3 bases and the J gene lost 2 bases, with 11 bases spanning the gap. Germline CDR1 LGHNT, CDR2 FRNRAP. The CDR3 contains 14 residues. CDR3 sequence (DNA): TGTGCTAGTGGTTTTTCAGGGTCTCCCTACGAGCAGTACTTC. It codes for CASGFSGSPYEQYF.

This chain uses TRBV13 with TRBJ1-1, with D perhaps matching TRBD1 (6 bases). Trimming left V 5 bases short and J 6 bases short, with 19 bases between. CDR3 length equals 15 residues. Germline V gives CDR1 PRHDT, CDR2 FYEKMQ (reference sequence). The DNA of the CDR3 is TGTGCCAGCAGCGCGGACAGACCCCCGGAGGCTGAAGCTTTCTTT. As protein: CASSADRPPEAEAFF.

The chain joins TRBV5-1 to TRBJ2-7, with 9 bases fitting TRBD2. CDR3 length: 15 amino acids. V gave up 5 bases and J gave up 5 bases; unmatched junction bases: 11. Germline V gene sequence: CDR1 SGHRS, CDR2 YFSETQ. DNA for the CDR3: TGCGCCAGCAGTTTGATAGCGGGAGCTCAAAACGAGCAGTACTTC. Its translation: CASSLIAGAQNEQYF.

This chain links TRBV4-1 with TRBJ1-2, with D possibly TRBD1 on 6 matching bases. This CDR3 comprises 16 residues. Per germline, CDR1 MGHRA and CDR2 YSYEKL. The V and J ends lost 0 bases and 5 bases respectively, with 16 bases between them. The CDR3: CASSQEGQLLGYGYTF. CDR3 DNA sequence: TGCGCCAGCAGCCAAGAAGGACAGCTTCTGGGGTATGGCTACACCTTC.

This chain links TRBV7-6 with TRBJ2-1, with TRBD2 identical over 10 bases. V was pared by 4 bases and J by 7 bases, with 10 bases of the junction left unmatched. Per the germline V gene, CDR1 is SGHVS and CDR2 is FNYEAQ. The CDR3 spans 16 residues. The CDR3 protein is CASSSLAGDASNEQFF. In DNA form, the CDR3 reads TGTGCCAGCAGCTCTCTAGCGGGAGATGCCTCGAATGAGCAGTTCTTC.

This chain links TRBV6-1 with TRBJ1-5; 8 bases are shared with TRBD1. Per germline, CDR1 MNHNS and CDR2 SASEGT. The CDR3 has 18 amino acids. V was pared by 2 bases and J by 0 bases, with 9 bases of the junction left unmatched. This chain's CDR3 is CASSERVTGGYSNQPQHF. The DNA for the CDR3 is TGTGCCAGCAGTGAAAGAGTCACAGGGGGGTATAGCAATCAGCCCCAGCATTTT.

The chain couples TRBV25-1 to TRBJ2-1; 7 bases align to TRBD1. V shed 2 bases and J 2 bases; nucleotides not matched to a gene: 6. Germline values: CDR1 MGHDK, CDR2 SYGVNS. This CDR3 comprises 16 residues. This chain's CDR3 is CASSEGSGTAYNEQFF. As DNA, the CDR3 is TGTGCCAGCAGTGAAGGGTCCGGGACAGCCTACAATGAGCAGTTCTTC.

The chain uses TRBV4-1 and TRBJ2-1, with 9 bases lining up with TRBD2. The CDR3 is made up of 16 amino acids. Germline CDR1 reads MGHRA; CDR2 reads YSYEKL. J lost 4 bases, V lost 1 base, and 5 bases had no gene match. CDR3 loop: CASSQGGGAEYNEQFF. The CDR3 DNA follows: TGCGCCAGCAGCCAAGGCGGGGGGGCCGAATACAATGAGCAGTTCTTC.

This rearrangement joins TRBV11-2 to TRBJ2-1, with D maybe TRBD2 (6 bases). V lost 5 bases to trimming and J lost 6 bases, with 11 bases between them. The CDR3 consists of 13 residues. Looked up from germline, CDR1 is SGHAT and CDR2 is FQNNGV. This CDR3 is CASSTGSSNEQFF. CDR3 DNA sequence: TGTGCCAGCAGCACCGGGAGTAGCAATGAGCAGTTCTTC. Based on the CDR3 plus reference TRBV11-2 and TRBJ2-1, the full variable domain is EAGVAQSPRYKIIEKRQSVAFWCNPISGHATLYWYQQILGQGPKLLIQFQNNGVVDDSQLPKDRFSAERLKGVDSTLKIQPAKLEDSAVYLCASSTGSSNEQFFGPGTRLTVL.

The chain uses TRBV6-5 and TRBJ1-2; D unresolved. The V gene's germline CDR1 is MNHEY and CDR2 SVGAGI. This CDR3 region has 13 residues. V lost 6 bases and J 8 bases, leaving 16 bases between the germline ends. The DNA for the CDR3 is TGTGCCAGCAGCCCCCTGAGGACTTGGGGCTACACCTTC. Translation gives CASSPLRTWGYTF.

DNA for the CDR3: TGTGCCAGCTCACCGACAGGGTCCCGCAATTCACCCCTCCACTTT. This encodes CASSPTGSRNSPLHF. This sequence joins TRBV18 and TRBJ1-6; TRBD1 matches at 7 bases. CDR1 KGHSH and CDR2 LQKENI come from the germline V gene. J gave up 7 bases and V 3 bases, and 6 bases lay outside the gene matches. CDR3 size: 15 residues.

This clone was counted a few times. This rearrangement joins TRBV9 to TRBJ1-2, with TRBD1 matching over 9 bases. Germline CDR1 SGDLS, CDR2 YYNGEE. The junction had 4 bases not matched to a gene; V was cut back by 4 bases and J by 3 bases. This CDR3 contains 14 residues. CDR3 sequence reads: CASSTRTGDYGYTF. The CDR3 nucleotides are TGTGCCAGCAGCACCCGGACAGGGGACTATGGCTACACCTTC.